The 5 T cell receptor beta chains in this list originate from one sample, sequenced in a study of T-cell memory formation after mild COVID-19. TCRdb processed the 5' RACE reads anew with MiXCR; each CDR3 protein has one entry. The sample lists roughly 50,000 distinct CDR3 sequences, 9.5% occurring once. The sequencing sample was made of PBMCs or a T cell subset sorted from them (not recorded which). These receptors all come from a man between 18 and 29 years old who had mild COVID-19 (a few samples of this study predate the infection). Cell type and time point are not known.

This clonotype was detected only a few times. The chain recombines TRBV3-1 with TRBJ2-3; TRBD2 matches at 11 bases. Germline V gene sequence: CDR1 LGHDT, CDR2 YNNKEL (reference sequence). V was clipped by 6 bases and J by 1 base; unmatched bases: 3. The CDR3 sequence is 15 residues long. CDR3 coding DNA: TGTGCCAGCAGGCTGACTAGCGGGGGCACAGATACGCAGTATTTT. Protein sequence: CASRLTSGGTDTQYF.

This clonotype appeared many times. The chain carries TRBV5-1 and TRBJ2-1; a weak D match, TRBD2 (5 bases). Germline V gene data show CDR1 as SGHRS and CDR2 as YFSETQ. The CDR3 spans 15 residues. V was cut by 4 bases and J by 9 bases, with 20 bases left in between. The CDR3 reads CASSPRSGELGEQFF. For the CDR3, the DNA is TGCGCCAGCAGCCCCAGGAGCGGTGAGCTCGGTGAGCAGTTCTTC.

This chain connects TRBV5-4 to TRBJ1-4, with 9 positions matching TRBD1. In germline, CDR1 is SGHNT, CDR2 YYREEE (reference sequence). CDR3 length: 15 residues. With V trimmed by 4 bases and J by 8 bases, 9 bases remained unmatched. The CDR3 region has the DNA TGTGCCAGCAGCCCCCCGGGACAGGGAAACGAAAAACTGTTTTTT. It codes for CASSPPGQGNEKLFF. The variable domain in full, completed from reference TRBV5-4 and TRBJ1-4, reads ETGVTQSPTHLIKTRGQQVTLRCSSQSGHNTVSWYQQALGQGPQFIFQYYREEENGRGNFPPRFSGLQFPNYSSELNVNALELDDSALYLCASSPPGQGNEKLFFGSGTQLSVL.

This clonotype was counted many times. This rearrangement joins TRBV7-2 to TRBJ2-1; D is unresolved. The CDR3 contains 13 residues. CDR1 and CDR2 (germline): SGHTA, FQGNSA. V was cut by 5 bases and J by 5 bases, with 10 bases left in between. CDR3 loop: CASSIWVDNEQFF. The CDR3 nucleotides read TGTGCCAGCAGCATATGGGTCGACAATGAGCAGTTCTTC.

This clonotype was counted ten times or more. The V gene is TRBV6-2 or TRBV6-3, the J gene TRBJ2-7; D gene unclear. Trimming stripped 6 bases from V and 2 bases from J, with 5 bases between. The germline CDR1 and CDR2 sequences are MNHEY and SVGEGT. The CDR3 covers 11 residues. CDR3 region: CASSPAYEQYF. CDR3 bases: TGTGCCAGCAGCCCTGCCTACGAGCAGTACTTC.